These 5 T cell receptor beta chains were sequenced from one sample in a study of read filtering for tumor transcriptome and immune sequencing. The library was built from 400 to 500 ng RNA with molecular barcoded adaptors for alpha/delta and beta/gamma chains. TCRdb used MiXCR to reprocess the reads, holding one entry per CDR3 protein. The data contain some 41,000 distinct CDR3 sequences, roughly an eighth of them singletons. Sequencing input: a population of CD138-negative cells sorted from bone marrow. Receptors originate from a donor aged 40 or over with multiple myeloma.

Comments on this clonotype: Mismatch with germline at one junction end may stem from a read error. CDR3 protein: CASSYSSMGPSSCNEQFF. The CDR3 nucleotides are TGTGCCAGTAGTTACTCGAGCATGGGACCGAGCTCCTGCAATGAGCAGTTCTTC. This chain uses TRBV6-5 with TRBJ2-1, with D possibly being TRBD1 or TRBD2 (5 bases each). This CDR3 is built from 18 residues. Germline values: CDR1 MNHEY, CDR2 SVGAGI.

This clonotype was detected many times. The CDR3 DNA reads as TGCGCCAGCAGCTTTGGGACAGGGATAGTGAATGAGCAGTTCTTC. It encodes CASSFGTGIVNEQFF. The rearrangement uses TRBV5-1 and TRBJ2-1; TRBD1 agrees at 9 bases. The CDR3 runs 15 residues. Germline values: CDR1 SGHRS, CDR2 YFSETQ. Trimming cost V 2 bases and J 7 bases; bases outside gene matches: 7.

This clonotype has a count of ten or more. The chain is built from TRBV20-1 and TRBJ2-7; the D call may be TRBD1 or TRBD2 (5 bases each). The CDR3 runs to 13 residues. V lost 7 bases to trimming and J lost 3 bases, with 16 bases between them. Germline assignment: CDR1 DFQATT and CDR2 SNEGSKA (reference sequence). CDR3 DNA: TGCAGTGTTGGGGGAATCAGCGGCTACGAGCAGTACTTC. Amino acid sequence: CSVGGISGYEQYF.

This clonotype has a count of ten or more. The V call is TRBV6-6, the J call TRBJ1-5, with D hard to call. The CDR3 runs 13 residues. V was trimmed by 8 bases and J by 5 bases, leaving 13 bases between them. CDR1 is MNHNY, CDR2 SVGAGI, per germline (reference sequence). The CDR3 DNA sequence: TGTGCCAGCGACCGAGGAGTTTATCAGCCCCAGCATTTT. It yields the protein CASDRGVYQPQHF.

This clonotype was picked up a small number of times. This may stem from a read error, because a much larger clone lies one nucleotide away. The chain has TRBV7-9 and TRBJ2-1; D gene ambiguous. V lost 3 bases to trimming and J lost 12 bases, with 15 bases between them. The CDR3 extends over 13 amino acids. The germline V gene has CDR1 SEHNR and CDR2 FQNEAQ (reference sequence). The CDR3 bases are TGTGCCAGCAGCTTTAGCCTGGATTCTGGGCAGTTCTTC. As protein: CASSFSLDSGQFF.